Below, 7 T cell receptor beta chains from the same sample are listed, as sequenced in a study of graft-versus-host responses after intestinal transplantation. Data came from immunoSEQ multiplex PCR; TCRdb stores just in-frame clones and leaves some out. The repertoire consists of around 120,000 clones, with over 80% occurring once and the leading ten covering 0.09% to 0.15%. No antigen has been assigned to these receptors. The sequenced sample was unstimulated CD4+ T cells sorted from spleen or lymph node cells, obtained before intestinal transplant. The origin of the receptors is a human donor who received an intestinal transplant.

This CDR3 reads CAWSVPGGSYNEQFF. The CDR3 DNA is TGTGCCTGGAGTGTACCGGGGGGCTCCTACAATGAGCAGTTCTTC. J is TRBJ2-1 and V is TRBV30, with 7 bases fitting TRBD2. With V trimmed by 0 bases and J by 0 bases, 2 bases remained unmatched. Germline loops: CDR1 GTSNPN, CDR2 SVGIG (reference sequence). The CDR3 is 15 residues long.

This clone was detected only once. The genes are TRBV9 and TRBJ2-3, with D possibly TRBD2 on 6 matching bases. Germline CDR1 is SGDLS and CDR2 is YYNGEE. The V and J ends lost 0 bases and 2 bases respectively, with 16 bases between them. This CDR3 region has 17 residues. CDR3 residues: CASSVDPPGGITDTQYF. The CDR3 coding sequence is TGTGCCAGCAGCGTAGACCCTCCTGGCGGGATCACAGATACGCAGTATTTT.

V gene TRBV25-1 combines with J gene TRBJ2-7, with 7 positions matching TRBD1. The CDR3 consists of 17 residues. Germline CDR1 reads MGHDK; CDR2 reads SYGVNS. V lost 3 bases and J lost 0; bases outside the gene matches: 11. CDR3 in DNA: TGTGCCAGCAGTGAGAGGACTCGGACAGGAAGCTCCTACGAGCAGTACTTC. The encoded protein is CASSERTRTGSSYEQYF.

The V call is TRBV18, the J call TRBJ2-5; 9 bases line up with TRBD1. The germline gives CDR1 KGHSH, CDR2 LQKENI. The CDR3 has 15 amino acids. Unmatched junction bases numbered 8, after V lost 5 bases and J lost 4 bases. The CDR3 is CASSSRDRAGETQYF. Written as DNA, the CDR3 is TGTGCCAGCTCATCCCGGGACAGGGCAGGAGAGACCCAGTACTTC.

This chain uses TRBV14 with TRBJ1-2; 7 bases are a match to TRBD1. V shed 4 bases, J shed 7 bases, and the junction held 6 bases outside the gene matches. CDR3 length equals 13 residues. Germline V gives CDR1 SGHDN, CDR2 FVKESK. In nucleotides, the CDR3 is TGTGCCAGCAGCCTGACAGGGACAAGTGGCTACACCTTC. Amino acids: CASSLTGTSGYTF.

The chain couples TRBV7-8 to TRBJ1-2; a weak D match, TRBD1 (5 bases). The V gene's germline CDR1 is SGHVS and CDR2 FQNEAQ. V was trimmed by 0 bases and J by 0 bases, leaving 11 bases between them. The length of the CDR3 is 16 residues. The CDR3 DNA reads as TGTGCCAGCAGCTTAGCGCCGGGGACCGCTAACTATGGCTACACCTTC. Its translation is CASSLAPGTANYGYTF.

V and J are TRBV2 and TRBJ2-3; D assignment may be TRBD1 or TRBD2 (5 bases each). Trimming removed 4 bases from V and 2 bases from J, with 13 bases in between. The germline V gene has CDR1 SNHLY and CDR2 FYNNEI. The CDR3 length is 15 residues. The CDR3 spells CASSGDPMYTDTQYF. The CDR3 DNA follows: TGTGCCAGCAGTGGGGACCCGATGTACACAGATACGCAGTATTTT.